Each of the 22 T cell receptor beta chains below was sequenced from the same sample in a study of cytomegalovirus exposure and HLA in healthy donors. PCR used 60 Vbeta primers and 13 Jbeta primers. Profiling relied on immunoSEQ multiplex PCR, and the TCRdb table lists in-frame clones only, not all of them. The table shows about 150,000 clones, with about 75% occurring only once. The sequenced sample consisted of PBMCs. These receptors were obtained from a man younger than 30 in good health and CMV-seropositive.

V is TRBV7-2 and J is TRBJ1-6; 7 bases are a match to TRBD1. The J segment lost 4 bases and the V segment lost 4 bases, leaving 7 bases of the junction unmatched. In germline, CDR1 is SGHTA, CDR2 FQGNSA. This CDR3 spans 16 amino acids. Here the CDR3 DNA reads TGTGCCAGCAGCTCTCAAGGGGGCTTGTATAATTCACCCCTCCACTTT. Translated, it gives CASSSQGGLYNSPLHF.

The CDR3 spells CASSPKAPGQPLYEQYF. As DNA, the CDR3 is TGCGCCAGCAGCCCGAAGGCCCCGGGACAGCCCTTGTACGAGCAGTACTTC. The chain joins TRBV5-1 to TRBJ2-7; 7 bases align to TRBD1. The CDR3 consists of 17 residues. J gave up 4 bases and V 4 bases, and 17 bases lay outside the gene matches. Looked up from germline, CDR1 is SGHRS and CDR2 is YFSETQ.

The genes are TRBV6-1 and TRBJ1-1; tentatively, D is TRBD1 (6 bases). CDR1 and CDR2 (germline): MNHNS, SASEGT. The CDR3 totals 15 residues. V lost 6 bases to trimming and J lost 11 bases, with 25 bases between them. The CDR3 loop reads CASREPTRDNSKAFF. DNA of the CDR3: TGTGCCAGCAGGGAACCGACCCGGGACAATTCGAAGGCTTTCTTT.

A note on this clone: The junction and the germline gene differ at one end; a read error may be behind it. For the CDR3, the DNA is TGCGTCAGCATTGGGCCCGGGACTAGCGGGAGGGCCTTTCGGACAGATACGCAGTATTTT. Amino acids: CVSIGPGTSGRAFRTDTQYF. The J gene is TRBJ2-3, the V gene TRBV10-2; 16 bases match TRBD2. This CDR3 has 20 amino acids. Germline loops: CDR1 WSHSY, CDR2 SAAADI.

This clone was recorded once. The chain recombines TRBV4-2 with TRBJ2-6; 7 positions agree with TRBD2. The CDR3 spans 17 residues. Germline assignment: CDR1 LGHNA and CDR2 YNFKEQ. Unmatched junction bases numbered 7, after V lost 4 bases and J lost 1 base. For the CDR3, the DNA is TGTGCCAGCAGCCGGGAACTAGCGATATCTGGGGCCAACGTCCTGACTTTC. It is translated as CASSRELAISGANVLTF.

This clone was seen only a few times. This chain joins TRBV28 and TRBJ2-7, with 7 bases identical to TRBD1. The CDR3 is made up of 15 amino acids. CDR1 is MDHEN and CDR2 is SYDVKM in the germline V gene. The trim removed 2 bases at V and 5 bases at J, leaving 9 bases unmatched. CDR3 sequence: CASSLPLGTENEQYF. The CDR3, as DNA: TGTGCCAGCAGTTTACCCCTCGGGACAGAGAACGAGCAGTACTTC.

The V gene is TRBV11-2, the J gene TRBJ2-7, with D possibly being TRBD2 (6 bases). Germline V gives CDR1 SGHAT, CDR2 FQNNGV. V was pared by 2 bases and J by 2 bases, with 13 bases between. CDR3 length equals 15 residues. CDR3 amino acids: CASSLYGTHTYEQYF. The CDR3 region has the DNA TGTGCCAGCAGCTTATACGGGACTCACACCTACGAGCAGTACTTC.

Only one count was recorded for this clone. This chain links TRBV14 with TRBJ1-1; D perhaps matches TRBD1 (6 bases). V lost 3 bases and J 4 bases, leaving 15 bases between the germline ends. The CDR3 totals 15 residues. CDR1 is SGHDN and CDR2 is FVKESK in the germline V gene. CDR3 residues: CASSQPQGLFTEAFF. As DNA, the CDR3 is TGTGCCAGCAGCCAGCCTCAGGGGTTGTTCACTGAAGCTTTCTTT.

V and J are TRBV5-6 and TRBJ2-2; D remains ambiguous. Germline CDR1 is SGHDT and CDR2 is YYEEEE. V lost 2 bases and J 0 bases, leaving 8 bases between the germline ends. There are 15 residues in the CDR3. DNA for the CDR3: TGTGCCAGCAGCTTACGGCGGACGAACACCGGGGAGCTGTTTTTT. This encodes CASSLRRTNTGELFF.

The chain links TRBV27 to TRBJ2-5; 8 positions match TRBD1. The J call is in doubt because the DNA end fits TRBJ2-7 better. Germline V gives CDR1 MNHEY, CDR2 SMNVEV (reference sequence). This CDR3 is 15 amino acids long. CDR3 coding DNA: TGTGCCAGCAGTTTTGGGACAGGAACATCCTACGAGCAGTACTTC. It encodes CASSFGTGTSYEQYF.

The rearrangement joins TRBV7-9 to TRBJ2-7; 10 bases match TRBD2. The germline gives CDR1 SEHNR, CDR2 FQNEAQ (reference sequence). The CDR3 sequence is 14 residues long. J was trimmed by 3 bases and V by 6 bases; bases with no gene match: 5. Here the CDR3 reads CASRAASGSYEQYF. Written as DNA, the CDR3 is TGTGCCAGCAGGGCGGCTAGCGGGAGCTACGAGCAGTACTTC.

The rearrangement joins TRBV5-1 to TRBJ1-3; D perhaps matches TRBD1 (5 bases). This CDR3 is built from 16 residues. The germline CDR1 and CDR2 sequences are SGHRS and YFSETQ. Trimming took off 0 bases at V and 3 bases at J, with 13 bases between the two ends. CDR3 sequence: CASSLESLRDGNTIYF. The CDR3, as DNA: TGCGCCAGCAGCTTGGAATCACTCAGGGATGGAAACACCATATATTTT.

This chain links TRBV4-1 with TRBJ2-7; D is ambiguous. V gave up 1 base and J gave up 3 bases, with 16 bases separating them. CDR3 length: 16 residues. Germline CDR1 reads MGHRA; CDR2 reads YSYEKL. The CDR3 here is CASSQALGLENYEQYF. The CDR3 DNA reads TGCGCCAGCAGCCAAGCACTCGGGTTAGAGAACTACGAGCAGTACTTC.

This chain joins TRBV7-9 and TRBJ2-5; maybe TRBD2 (6 bases). Per germline, CDR1 SEHNR and CDR2 FQNEAQ (reference sequence). This CDR3 is built from 15 residues. The V end lost 5 bases, the J end lost 5 bases, and 18 bases lay between the germline ends. The CDR3 DNA reads TGTGCCAGCAGCCCCCCTAAGGGACGGGGGGAGACCCAGTACTTC. This translates into CASSPPKGRGETQYF.

V is TRBV27 and J is TRBJ1-2; TRBD1 matches at 10 bases. V lost 10 bases, J lost 4 bases, and 9 bases stayed unmatched. The CDR3 has 14 amino acids. Germline V gene sequence: CDR1 MNHEY, CDR2 SMNVEV (reference sequence). The CDR3 sequence: CATRRTGGVYGYTF. The DNA of the CDR3 is TGTGCCACCCGAAGGACAGGGGGTGTCTATGGCTACACCTTC.

The genes are TRBV12-5 and TRBJ2-1, with 13 bases matching TRBD2. The trim removed 7 bases at V and 7 bases at J, leaving 13 bases unmatched. CDR1 and CDR2 (germline): LGHNT, FRNRAP. This CDR3 comprises 17 residues. The CDR3 region is CASATLKTSGRLNEQFF. The DNA for the CDR3 is TGTGCTAGTGCCACACTAAAGACTAGCGGGAGGCTAAATGAGCAGTTCTTC.

This chain connects TRBV7-6 to TRBJ2-3; 9 bases align to TRBD2. Per the germline V gene, CDR1 is SGHVS and CDR2 is FNYEAQ. With 3 bases clipped from V and 6 bases from J, the junction kept 7 bases outside the gene matches. This CDR3 comprises 15 residues. CDR3 sequence reads: CASSFGAGGLDTQYF. The CDR3 DNA follows: TGTGCCAGCAGCTTTGGGGCGGGAGGGCTGGATACGCAGTATTTT.

The V gene is TRBV6-6, the J gene TRBJ2-1, with TRBD2 matching 9 bases. Germline V gene sequence: CDR1 MNHNY, CDR2 SVGAGI (reference sequence). This CDR3 spans 16 amino acids. V lost 0 bases to trimming and J lost 4 bases; unmatched junction nucleotides: 4. CDR3 nucleotides: TGTGCCAGCAGTTACTCCGCGGGAGGGTTGTACAATGAGCAGTTCTTC. This codes for CASSYSAGGLYNEQFF.

The J gene is TRBJ1-4, the V gene TRBV5-1; 8 positions agree with TRBD1. V lost 3 bases, J lost 8 bases, and 21 bases stayed unmatched. The CDR3 has 19 amino acids. The germline V gene encodes CDR1 SGHRS and CDR2 YFSETQ. The CDR3 bases are TGCGCCAGCAGCTCTAGCCCAGGACAGGGATGGGCAGCCGGGGAAAAACTGTTTTTT. Protein sequence: CASSSSPGQGWAAGEKLFF.

V is TRBV15 and J is TRBJ2-1; 10 bases are a match to TRBD2. With V trimmed by 1 base and J by 0 bases, 3 bases remained unmatched. This CDR3 comprises 17 residues. From germline, CDR1 is LNHNV and CDR2 YYDKDF (reference sequence). Written as DNA, the CDR3 is TGTGCCACCAGCAGAGGGACTAGCGGATACTCCTACAATGAGCAGTTCTTC. Its translation: CATSRGTSGYSYNEQFF.

The chain carries TRBV7-3 and TRBJ2-3, with D possibly matching TRBD2 (6 bases). This CDR3 comprises 14 residues. With 5 bases removed from V and 2 bases from J, the gap between germline ends came to 11 bases. CDR1 SGHTA and CDR2 FQGTGA come from the germline V gene. The CDR3 spells CASSLGSSTDTQYF. In DNA, the CDR3 is TGTGCCAGCAGCCTCGGGAGCTCCACAGATACGCAGTATTTT.

The CDR3 here is CASSFVPLATYEQYF. The CDR3 DNA is TGTGCCAGCAGCTTCGTCCCCCTGGCAACCTACGAGCAGTACTTC. The chain joins TRBV7-2 to TRBJ2-7; D not certain. Germline assignment: CDR1 SGHTA and CDR2 FQGNSA. The CDR3 is made up of 15 amino acids. The V end lost 3 bases, the J end lost 2 bases, and 14 bases lay between the germline ends.